The 16 T cell receptor beta chains in this list originate from one sample, sequenced in a study of T cells in Graves' hyperthyroidism and ophthalmopathy. Amplification of TCR beta CDR3 regions was performed using RNA transcripts as template. Initially, a first-round RT-PCR of the TCR CDR3 employed the HTBI primer set. MiXCR, applied by TCRdb to the multiplex PCR reads, yields one record per CDR3 protein. The sample lists around 700,000 distinct CDR3 sequences, roughly 20% occurring once. The source material was blood. These receptors came from a woman between 45 and 60 years old with Graves' hyperthyroidism that later progressed to Graves' ophthalmopathy.

This clonotype was seen many times. The rearrangement joins TRBV10-3 to TRBJ2-5; perhaps TRBD2 as D (6 bases). Germline V CDR1 and CDR2: ENHRY, SYGVKD. V was shortened by 2 bases and J by 5 bases, with 6 bases between the two germline ends. The CDR3 is 12 amino acids. This chain's CDR3 is CAISERGETQYF. Here the CDR3 DNA reads TGTGCCATCAGTGAGCGGGGGGAGACCCAGTACTTC.

This clonotype was seen ten or more times. The chain employs TRBV27 and TRBJ1-2, with D perhaps TRBD1 (5 bases). The CDR3 runs 15 residues. Per the germline V gene, CDR1 is MNHEY and CDR2 is SMNVEV (reference sequence). Trimming shortened V by 3 bases and J by 7 bases, and 18 bases separated the two germline ends. Written as DNA, the CDR3 is TGTGCCAGCAGTTTGGTGCCCCCAGGGCTGGGTGGCTACACCTTC. Translated, it gives CASSLVPPGLGGYTF.

This clonotype occurred a few times. The rearrangement links TRBV16 to TRBJ1-1; D is undetermined. V lost 0 bases to trimming and J lost 0 bases, with 8 bases between them. In germline, CDR1 is KGHSY, CDR2 FQNENV. The CDR3 spans 15 residues. The CDR3 DNA sequence: TGTGCCAGCAGCCAATCGTTCGGGGTGAACACTGAAGCTTTCTTT. Protein sequence: CASSQSFGVNTEAFF.

In the case of this clonotype: One base away lies a much larger clone, so this may be a sequencing read error. The chain couples TRBV12-3 or TRBV12-4 to TRBJ1-5, with 8 positions matching TRBD1. The CDR3 length is 15 residues. CDR3 nucleotide sequence: TGTGCCAGCAGTCCCGGACAGGGAATGGTTCAGCCCCAGCAGTTT. As protein: CASSPGQGMVQPQQF.

This clonotype occurred a few times. This chain links TRBV18 with TRBJ1-2; D not certain. This CDR3 comprises 13 residues. V was clipped by 6 bases and J by 4 bases, with 12 bases between them. Germline assignment: CDR1 KGHSH and CDR2 LQKENI. The DNA of the CDR3 is TGTGCCAGCTCTCCTCCTTCCCTCTATGGCTACACCTTC. It encodes CASSPPSLYGYTF.

The chain has TRBV3-1 and TRBJ1-4; a possible D gene is TRBD1 (5 bases). Germline V gene sequence: CDR1 LGHDT, CDR2 YNNKEL (reference sequence). This CDR3 has 13 residues. Trimming took off 5 bases at V and 3 bases at J, with 7 bases between the two ends. The CDR3 here is CASSGQANEKLFF. The CDR3, as DNA: TGTGCCAGCAGCGGACAAGCTAATGAAAAACTGTTTTTT.

This chain uses TRBV6-1 with TRBJ2-2; D is unresolved. The CDR3 totals 13 residues. Trimming took 6 bases from V and 7 from J, leaving 12 bases between them. Germline CDR1 and CDR2: MNHNS and SASEGT. CDR3 amino acids: CASRPLHGGELFF. DNA for the CDR3: TGTGCCAGCAGGCCCTTACACGGCGGGGAGCTGTTTTTT.

This clonotype appeared a few times. The chain carries TRBV20-1 and TRBJ1-5; 10 nucleotides line up with TRBD1. The germline V gene encodes CDR1 DFQATT and CDR2 SNEGSKA (reference sequence). The CDR3 has 14 residues. V shed 3 bases and J 5 bases; nucleotides not matched to a gene: 4. CDR3 residues: CSARDRGFDQPQHF. The CDR3 DNA follows: TGCAGTGCTAGGGACAGGGGGTTCGATCAGCCCCAGCATTTT.

This clonotype was recorded many times. The chain joins TRBV3-1 to TRBJ1-1; 10 nucleotides align to TRBD1. Germline assignment: CDR1 LGHDT and CDR2 YNNKEL (reference sequence). Trimming took 3 bases from V and 7 from J; bases not matched to a gene: 5. There are 14 residues in the CDR3. The CDR3 loop is CASSQTGGGFEAFF. The DNA for the CDR3 is TGTGCCAGCAGCCAGACAGGGGGCGGGTTTGAAGCTTTCTTT.

This clonotype was counted a few times. The chain uses TRBV20-1 and TRBJ1-3, with D hard to call. Germline V lookup: CDR1 DFQATT, CDR2 SNEGSKA (reference sequence). The CDR3 runs to 13 residues. V shed 5 bases and J shed 0 bases, with 8 bases lying between them. CDR3 in DNA: TGCAGTGCTGGTTCGGACTCTGGAAACACCATATATTTT. This sequence encodes CSAGSDSGNTIYF.

This clonotype occurred many times. The chain joins TRBV7-8 to TRBJ2-7; D remains ambiguous. Trimming shortened V by 3 bases and J by 2 bases, and 11 bases separated the two germline ends. The V gene's germline CDR1 is SGHVS and CDR2 FQNEAQ. There are 14 residues in the CDR3. The CDR3 bases are TGTGCCAGCAGCTTGTCGTATGGGGCCTACGAGCAGTACTTC. This codes for CASSLSYGAYEQYF. The variable domain in full, with the rest retrieved from reference TRBV7-8 and TRBJ2-7, is GAGVSQSPRYKVAKRGQDVALRCDPISGHVSLFWYQQALGQGPEFLTYFQNEAQLDKSGLPSDRFFAERPEGSVSTLKIQRTQQEDSAVYLCASSLSYGAYEQYFGPGTRLTVT.

This clonotype was seen more than once but under ten times. The rearrangement uses TRBV5-1 and TRBJ1-1; TRBD1 agrees at 8 bases. Germline V gene data show CDR1 as SGHRS and CDR2 as YFSETQ. After removal of 4 bases from V and 2 bases from J, the junction contained 7 bases not matched to a gene. CDR3 size: 15 residues. The CDR3 is CASSPKTGDNTEAFF. The CDR3 DNA is TGCGCCAGCAGCCCAAAGACAGGGGATAACACTGAAGCTTTCTTT.

This clonotype was counted ten times or more. The V call is TRBV18, the J call TRBJ1-2, with 10 bases identical to TRBD1. This CDR3 comprises 15 residues. V shed 3 bases and J 2 bases; nucleotides not matched to a gene: 3. CDR1 is KGHSH, CDR2 LQKENI, per germline. CDR3 amino acids: CASSPTGQGNYGYTF. The CDR3 coding sequence is TGTGCCAGCTCACCGACGGGACAGGGGAACTATGGCTACACCTTC.

The CDR3 reads CATLSYSLWKDQETQYF. Written as DNA, the CDR3 is TGTGCCACCTTAAGTTATAGTCTCTGGAAGGATCAAGAGACCCAGTACTTC. The rearrangement uses TRBV25-1 and TRBJ2-5; D remains ambiguous. This CDR3 has 17 residues. The V end was cut by 10 bases, the J end by 2 bases, with 26 bases between. Germline V gene data show CDR1 as MGHDK and CDR2 as SYGVNS.

As regards this clonotype: Relative to the germline gene, one junction end is altered; a read error may explain this. For the CDR3, the DNA is TGTGCCAGCAGCTTTGAGACTTACAGGGCCACAGATGCGCAGTATTTT. Its protein is CASSFETYRATDAQYF. This chain uses TRBV5-6 with TRBJ2-3; tentative D call: TRBD1 (6 bases). The length of the CDR3 is 16 residues. The germline gives CDR1 SGHDT, CDR2 YYEEEE.

In DNA, the CDR3 is TGTGCCAGTAGTATTTTCGTAGCGGAGAACACTGAAGCTTTCTTT. This translates into CASSIFVAENTEAFF. This sequence joins TRBV19 and TRBJ1-1; the D is unclear. The germline V and J ends were trimmed by 3 bases and 1 base, with 12 bases remaining between them. Germline CDR1 reads LNHDA; CDR2 reads SQIVND (reference sequence). The length of the CDR3 is 15 residues.